The 19 T cell receptor beta chains listed next were all sequenced from one sample in a study of PD-L1 blockade in urothelial cancer. As for time point: pretreatment peripheral blood. This table comes from immunoSEQ multiplex PCR, and its TCRdb copy is limited to in-frame clones, with some not included. The sample shows 95,000 or so clones, around 87% of them seen only once. Sequencing used PBMCs, obtained around atezolizumab (anti-PD-L1) treatment. These receptors were collected from a man aged 60 to 69 with urothelial cancer.

V is TRBV14 and J is TRBJ1-2, with 9 positions matching TRBD1. The CDR3 runs to 13 residues. Germline CDR1 and CDR2: SGHDN and FVKESK. With 5 bases clipped from V and 7 bases from J, the junction kept 5 bases outside the gene matches. The CDR3: CASSRDRVRGYTF. Here the CDR3 DNA reads TGTGCCAGCAGCAGGGACAGGGTCCGTGGCTACACCTTC.

V gene TRBV6-6 combines with J gene TRBJ1-4, with 10 bases aligning to TRBD1. In germline, CDR1 is MNHNY, CDR2 SVGAGI (reference sequence). V shed 6 bases, J shed 4 bases, and the junction held 5 bases outside the gene matches. The length of the CDR3 is 15 residues. The CDR3 nucleotides read TGTGCCAGCAGGGGCCGGGACAGGGGTAATGAAAAACTGTTTTTT. This translates into CASRGRDRGNEKLFF.

The chain is built from TRBV5-6 and TRBJ2-1; D is unclear. CDR3 length: 14 amino acids. The germline V gene encodes CDR1 SGHDT and CDR2 YYEEEE. V dropped 2 bases and J dropped 2 bases, with 8 bases sitting between them. The CDR3 DNA reads as TGTGCCAGCAGCTTCTCGGTGGCCTACAATGAGCAGTTCTTC. This sequence encodes CASSFSVAYNEQFF.

In DNA form, the CDR3 reads TGTGCCAGCAGAGGGAGGACAGGGACCATTAACACCGGGGAGCTGTTTTTT. This codes for CASRGRTGTINTGELFF. The chain combines TRBV28 with TRBJ2-2; 8 nucleotides align to TRBD1. Germline assignment: CDR1 MDHEN and CDR2 SYDVKM. This CDR3 is built from 17 residues. Trimming at V came to 6 bases and at J to 2 bases, leaving 11 bases not matched to a gene.

V and J are TRBV7-9 and TRBJ2-7; TRBD1 agrees at 7 bases. V gave up 5 bases and J gave up 7 bases; unmatched junction bases: 5. The CDR3 loop spans 12 amino acids. Germline-derived CDR1 and CDR2 are SEHNR and FQNEAQ (reference sequence). The CDR3 sequence: CASSQGVYEQYF. Here the CDR3 DNA reads TGTGCCAGCAGCCAGGGGGTATATGAGCAGTACTTC.

The gene calls are TRBV10-3 and TRBJ2-5, with 10 positions matching TRBD2. This CDR3 has 16 residues. The V gene end was trimmed by 3 bases and the J gene end by 4 bases; junction bases not matched to a gene: 8. Germline loops: CDR1 ENHRY, CDR2 SYGVKD. CDR3 sequence (DNA): TGTGCCATCAGTGATTCTAGCGGGGGACAAAGAGAGACCCAGTACTTC. Translating gives CAISDSSGGQRETQYF.

The chain employs TRBV11-3 and TRBJ1-6, with 7 positions matching TRBD1. Germline trimming cut 1 base from V and 3 bases from J; bases unmatched to any gene: 3. Germline assignment: CDR1 SGHNT and CDR2 YENEEA. The CDR3 is made up of 16 amino acids. CDR3 bases: TGTGCCAGCAGCTTAGGGGACAGCCTCTATAATTCACCCCTCCACTTT. Translating gives CASSLGDSLYNSPLHF.

This clone is labeled as medium-sized. CDR3 coding DNA: TGTGCCAGCAGTGAATCGGGGGGCGGCAATCAGCCCCAGCATTTT. Protein sequence: CASSESGGGNQPQHF. The V and J genes are TRBV6-4 and TRBJ1-5; a possible D gene is TRBD1 (6 bases). Germline assignment: CDR1 MRHNA and CDR2 SNTAGT. The V end lost 3 bases, the J end lost 2 bases, and 11 bases lay between the germline ends. This CDR3 is 15 amino acids long.

The chain uses TRBV5-1 and TRBJ2-5; 11 positions agree with TRBD2. Per the germline V gene, CDR1 is SGHRS and CDR2 is YFSETQ. V was clipped by 0 bases and J by 5 bases; unmatched bases: 6. The CDR3 loop spans 16 amino acids. In nucleotides, the CDR3 is TGCGCCAGCAGCTTGGATGTGACTAGCGGGATGGAGACCCAGTACTTC. This encodes CASSLDVTSGMETQYF.

The chain combines TRBV27 with TRBJ2-7; TRBD1 matches at 10 bases. V dropped 3 bases and J dropped 5; count of bases not matched to a gene: 4. Germline V gene lookup returns CDR1 MNHEY and CDR2 SMNVEV (reference sequence). The CDR3 has 14 amino acids. The CDR3: CASSFGTGADEQYF. Here the CDR3 DNA reads TGTGCCAGCAGTTTCGGGACAGGGGCCGACGAGCAGTACTTC.

J is TRBJ2-1 and V is TRBV4-2, with TRBD2 matching 13 bases. J gave up 7 bases and V 0 bases, and 6 bases lay outside the gene matches. Germline CDR1 and CDR2: LGHNA and YNFKEQ. This CDR3 region has 17 residues. CDR3 bases: TGTGCCAGCAGCCAAGAAGGAGGGACTAGCGGGGTTAATGAGCAGTTCTTC. Residues: CASSQEGGTSGVNEQFF.

V usage is TRBV6-5 and J usage is TRBJ2-3; TRBD1 matches at 7 bases. The CDR3 extends over 15 amino acids. With V trimmed by 0 bases and J by 4 bases, 4 bases remained unmatched. The germline gives CDR1 MNHEY, CDR2 SVGAGI. The CDR3 DNA sequence: TGTGCCAGCAGTTACTCGGCAGGGGGAGCAGATACGCAGTATTTT. This gives the protein CASSYSAGGADTQYF.

The rearrangement links TRBV6-1 to TRBJ2-3; D perhaps matches TRBD1 (5 bases). The CDR3 consists of 12 residues. Trimming removed 6 bases from V and 5 bases from J, with 9 bases in between. Germline V gene lookup returns CDR1 MNHNS and CDR2 SASEGT. The CDR3 sequence is CASRQGGDTQYF. Written as DNA, the CDR3 is TGTGCCAGCAGGCAGGGTGGAGATACGCAGTATTTT.

V usage is TRBV11-3 and J usage is TRBJ2-3; 8 bases line up with TRBD2. V lost 5 bases to trimming and J lost 2 bases; unmatched junction nucleotides: 15. This CDR3 is built from 18 residues. Germline V gene sequence: CDR1 SGHNT, CDR2 YENEEA. The CDR3, as DNA: TGTGCCAGCAGCCCGTGGGGGAGTAGCGGGGCTTACACAGATACGCAGTATTTT. Its protein product is CASSPWGSSGAYTDTQYF.

This clone came up once. The chain is built from TRBV7-9 and TRBJ1-1, with D perhaps matching TRBD1 (5 bases). Trimming took off 1 base at V and 0 bases at J, with 6 bases between the two ends. The length of the CDR3 is 14 residues. The germline V gene has CDR1 SEHNR and CDR2 FQNEAQ (reference sequence). The CDR3 DNA reads as TGTGCCAGCAGCTTAGGACAGCTGAACACTGAAGCTTTCTTT. Translating gives CASSLGQLNTEAFF.

This chain joins TRBV28 and TRBJ2-3; 12 bases align to TRBD2. J was trimmed by 5 bases and V by 8 bases; bases with no gene match: 5. This CDR3 comprises 14 residues. Germline CDR1 reads MDHEN; CDR2 reads SYDVKM. CDR3 loop: CASGLAGGQDTQYF. The CDR3 DNA is TGTGCCAGCGGTCTAGCGGGGGGGCAAGATACGCAGTATTTT.

The sample holds a few counts of this clone. The chain employs TRBV7-3 and TRBJ2-1, with D maybe TRBD2 (5 bases). Between the trimmed V and J ends, which lost 4 bases and 8 bases, there was a span of 15 bases. The germline gives CDR1 SGHTA, CDR2 FQGTGA. The CDR3 is made up of 14 amino acids. CDR3 nucleotide sequence: TGTGCCAGCAGCTCCGGACTTCTCTTGGATGAGCAGTTCTTC. Translation gives CASSSGLLLDEQFF.

This clone was observed a few times. V gene TRBV6-5 combines with J gene TRBJ2-7; 9 bases line up with TRBD1. The CDR3 has 14 amino acids. Germline CDR1 is MNHEY and CDR2 is SVGAGI. Losses at the gene ends were 5 bases for V and 1 base for J; bases not matched to a gene: 3. The CDR3 bases are TGTGCCAGCAGTCCAGGGACAGGGTCCTACGAGCAGTACTTC. This encodes CASSPGTGSYEQYF.

The gene calls are TRBV10-3 and TRBJ2-1; D is perhaps TRBD1 (6 bases). Germline CDR1 reads ENHRY; CDR2 reads SYGVKD. The V end was cut by 2 bases, the J end by 4 bases, with 6 bases between. The CDR3 is made up of 13 amino acids. CDR3 in amino acids: CAISETGYNEQFF. For the CDR3, the DNA is TGTGCCATCAGTGAGACAGGGTACAATGAGCAGTTCTTC.